The next 3 T cell receptor beta chains were all read from a single sample in a study of cytomegalovirus exposure and HLA in healthy donors (dated by TCRdb to about 2017). The method was the immunoSEQ multiplex PCR assay. The multiplex PCR relied on a mix of 60 forward primers for TCR Vbeta segments and 13 reverse primers for TCR Jbeta segments. Not all clones reach the TCRdb copy of this immuneACCESS table, which keeps in-frame sequences only. Checked studies attribute under half of the gap to unresolved V genes and leave the rest unexplained. The sample profile shows 55,000 to 70,000 clones; 80% of them were found once. The biggest ten clones account for approximately 3.6% of the sample. The sequenced sample consisted of PBMCs. The receptor set was obtained from a middle-aged woman in good health and CMV-seronegative.

The chain recombines TRBV5-3 with TRBJ2-7; D possibly corresponds to TRBD1 (5 bases). TRBV5-3 is an ORF for which the function is uncertain. This CDR3 has 13 amino acids. Trimming left V 1 base short and J 3 bases short, with 8 bases between. CDR3 residues: CARSLRGYYEQYF. The DNA of the CDR3 is TGTGCCAGAAGCTTGAGGGGTTACTACGAGCAGTACTTC.

The V and J genes are TRBV27 and TRBJ1-2; 11 bases map to TRBD1. Germline loops: CDR1 MNHEY, CDR2 SMNVEV (reference sequence). This CDR3 contains 15 residues. Trimming removed 3 bases from V and 5 bases from J; junction bases left unmatched: 5. CDR3 DNA sequence: TGTGCCAGCAGTTTCGGCGGGACAGGGGGTTATGGCTACACCTTC. Translating gives CASSFGGTGGYGYTF.

This clone was counted between two and nine times. The rearrangement links TRBV27 to TRBJ2-7, with 12 bases identical to TRBD1. This CDR3 region has 16 residues. The J segment lost 6 bases and the V segment lost 3 bases, leaving 9 bases of the junction unmatched. Germline V gene lookup returns CDR1 MNHEY and CDR2 SMNVEV (reference sequence). The CDR3 protein is CASSFGSGQGAPEQYF. In DNA form, the CDR3 reads TGTGCCAGCAGTTTCGGTTCGGGACAGGGGGCACCCGAGCAGTACTTC.